What follows describes a single T cell receptor (beta chain). These data come from a study of blood T cell repertoires in COVID-19. Researchers sorted participants into cohorts using their self-reported clinical history. Original methodology: Reference gene primers were amplified, and this amplification served to estimate nucleated cell counts. This table comes from immunoSEQ multiplex PCR, and its TCRdb copy is limited to in-frame clones, with some not included. V and J calls and clone size follow that table, whereas D and trimming were derived from the DNA. The sample consists of approximately 210,000 clones, 82% of them appearing once. Germline trimming cut 3 bases from V and 3 bases from J; bases unmatched to any gene: 14. The V gene's germline CDR1 is SGHTA and CDR2 FQGNSA. This CDR3 comprises 18 residues.

This clonotype was sampled from a woman in her fifties or sixties who had recovered from COVID-19. Sequencing used PBMCs or T cells enriched from blood (not recorded which). The genes are TRBV7-2 and TRBJ2-3, with 8 bases fitting TRBD2. In nucleotides, the CDR3 is TGTGCCAGCAGCTTGGCGGGCTTCTTGGCGGGAGGAACAGATACGCAGTATTTT. Residues: CASSLAGFLAGGTDTQYF. Full variable domain (outside the CDR3, taken from reference TRBV7-2 and TRBJ2-3): GAGVSQSPSNKVTEKGKDVELRCDPISGHTALYWYRQSLGQGLEFLIYFQGNSAPDKSGLPSDRFSAERTGGSVSTLTIQRTQQEDSAVYLCASSLAGFLAGGTDTQYFGPGTRLTVL.